This T cell receptor (beta chain) appears in the sequencing data of a study of control samples from healthy donors and cancer patients. The V gene lost 7 bases and the J gene lost 4 bases, with 13 bases spanning the gap. This CDR3 is 13 amino acids long. From germline, CDR1 is MNHEY and CDR2 SVGAGI. Sequencing was performed with immunoSEQ multiplex PCR; in TCRdb, only in-frame clones are kept and a portion is missing. This table holds about 190,000 clones, about 90% found once. This chain links TRBV6-5 with TRBJ1-2; D possibly corresponds to TRBD1 (5 bases). Sequencing was performed on blood. This TCR came from a man younger than 45 in good health. The CDR3, as DNA: TGTGCCAGCAAACCCGGGACCCCCTATGGCTACACCTTC. Translating it yields CASKPGTPYGYTF.